This T cell receptor beta chain was sequenced in a study of radiotherapy plus CTLA-4 blockade in lung cancer. General study results and limits: Researchers report tumor-derived TCR clones expanding in blood after radiotherapy plus ipilimumab.

Ipilimumab CTLA-4 blockade and focal radiation were given to patients with chemo-refractory metastatic non-small-cell lung cancer. This table comes from immunoSEQ multiplex PCR, and its TCRdb copy is limited to in-frame clones, with some not included. Altogether 45,000 to 55,000 clones are present, roughly 84% being singletons, with the ten largest covering 6% to 8%. This CDR3 spans 16 amino acids. CDR1 and CDR2 (germline): SNHLY, FYNNEI. Trimming stripped 2 bases from V and 3 bases from J, with 14 bases between. For this clone: What it binds is not known.

The chain has TRBV2 and TRBJ2-1; D may be TRBD2 (7 bases). The specimen comprised peripheral blood, sampled from a patient treated with radiotherapy plus ipilimumab. This sequence originates from a human donor with non-small cell lung cancer whose response to radiotherapy plus ipilimumab could not be evaluated. The CDR3 nucleotides read TGTGCCAGCAGTGAACAGGGCGGGGGCTTCTACAATGAGCAGTTCTTC. Translating it yields CASSEQGGGFYNEQFF.